Below, 10 T cell receptor beta chains from the same sample are listed, as sequenced in a study of T cell responses to AZD1222 COVID-19 vaccine (dated by TCRdb to the early 2020s). The library came from the immunoSEQ multiplex PCR assay. TCRdb mirrors the immuneACCESS table, restricted to in-frame sequences. Some clones are absent from its copies; in checked studies, under half trace to an unresolved V gene, and the reason for the others is unknown. The sample profile shows about 120,000 clones; approximately 86% of them were found once. The ten top clones hold roughly 2.4% of the sample. Read against the paper, the sample's time point label means: baseline before first vaccination. The starting material was peripheral blood, obtained on day 0 of AZD1222 vaccination. These receptors were collected from an adult in good health.

The J gene is TRBJ1-2, the V gene TRBV13; a weak D match, TRBD1 (6 bases). The length of the CDR3 is 14 residues. The ends were cut back, 3 bases at V and 8 bases at J, with 16 bases in the middle. Germline lookup yields CDR1 PRHDT and CDR2 FYEKMQ (reference sequence). The CDR3 nucleotides are TGTGCCAGCAGCTTGGGGCTAGGGGGGCCCGGCTACACCTTC. Translated, it gives CASSLGLGGPGYTF. Variable domain in full (rest from reference TRBV13 and TRBJ1-2): AAGVIQSPRHLIKEKRETATLKCYPIPRHDTVYWYQQGPGQDPQFLISFYEKMQSDKGSIPDRFSAQQFSDYHSELNMSSLELGDSALYFCASSLGLGGPGYTFGSGTRLTVV.

The rearrangement uses TRBV12-3 or TRBV12-4 and TRBJ2-7; D possibly corresponds to TRBD2 (7 bases). The CDR3 extends over 13 amino acids. Trimming left V 8 bases short and J 0 bases short, with 11 bases between. The chain's CDR3 is CASRGDTSYEQYF. CDR3 nucleotide sequence: TGTGCCAGCCGGGGGGACACCTCCTACGAGCAGTACTTC.

A remark on this clone: The final CDR3 position lacks the conserved phenylalanine or tryptophan, pointing to a likely read error. The limits of the CDR3 on the DNA are not certain, so only TCRdb's listed CDR3 is given. The chain combines TRBV2 with TRBJ2-7; the table's D call, TRBD2, has no DNA check behind it. 11 amino acids form the CDR3, both terminal residues included. Germline V CDR1 and CDR2: SNHLY, FYNNEI. The CDR3 reads CASSEAKRAAS.

This clone is a singleton in its sample. The chain couples TRBV6-1 to TRBJ2-2; 8 bases are shared with TRBD1. This CDR3 contains 14 residues. Germline CDR1 MNHNS, CDR2 SASEGT. Losses at the gene ends were 2 bases for V and 7 bases for J; bases not matched to a gene: 3. The CDR3 sequence: CASSEQGAYGELFF. In nucleotides, the CDR3 is TGTGCCAGCAGTGAACAGGGGGCCTACGGGGAGCTGTTTTTT.

The chain links TRBV2 to TRBJ1-2, with unresolved D. The V gene lost 1 base and the J gene lost 7 bases, with 4 bases spanning the gap. Per germline, CDR1 SNHLY and CDR2 FYNNEI. This CDR3 comprises 11 residues. CDR3 protein: CASSEGSGYTF. CDR3 in DNA: TGTGCCAGCAGTGAAGGTTCTGGCTACACCTTC.

The rearrangement joins TRBV6-5 to TRBJ1-1; D is undetermined. From germline, CDR1 is MNHEY and CDR2 SVGAGI. The CDR3 runs to 15 residues. Trimming removed 0 bases from V and 4 bases from J, with 12 bases in between. CDR3 sequence (DNA): TGTGCCAGCAGTTACTCACCCGGGGTTGGCACTGAAGCTTTCTTT. It yields the protein CASSYSPGVGTEAFF.

V gene TRBV29-1 combines with J gene TRBJ2-1; the match to TRBD2 covers 9 bases. Germline CDR1 and CDR2: SQVTM and ANQGSEA. Unmatched junction bases numbered 9, after V lost 6 bases and J lost 0 bases. The CDR3 extends over 16 amino acids. The CDR3 DNA sequence: TGCAGCGTGGACGGACTAGCGCTTAGCTCCTACAATGAGCAGTTCTTC. Its translation: CSVDGLALSSYNEQFF.

CDR3 residues: CASSEAGAGGVETQYF. The CDR3 bases are TGTGCCAGCAGTGAAGCTGGCGCGGGAGGGGTAGAGACCCAGTACTTC. The V call is TRBV6-1, the J call TRBJ2-5; 9 bases are shared with TRBD2. Germline assignment: CDR1 MNHNS and CDR2 SASEGT. CDR3 length equals 16 residues. The ends lost 0 bases at V and 4 bases at J; junction bases unmatched: 6.

V usage is TRBV5-1 and J usage is TRBJ2-3; TRBD1 is a possible D gene (5 bases). Germline assignment: CDR1 SGHRS and CDR2 YFSETQ. The CDR3 spans 16 residues. Trimming shortened V by 3 bases and J by 3 bases, and 17 bases separated the two germline ends. The CDR3 region is CASSSVNFQGTDTQYF. DNA of the CDR3: TGCGCCAGCAGCTCGGTTAATTTCCAGGGTACAGATACGCAGTATTTT.

The chain's CDR3 is CASSSQQGISNQPQHF. CDR3 bases: TGTGCCAGTAGTTCCCAACAGGGGATCAGCAATCAGCCCCAGCATTTT. The chain recombines TRBV19 with TRBJ1-5, with TRBD1 matching over 7 bases. Germline V gene sequence: CDR1 LNHDA, CDR2 SQIVND (reference sequence). The CDR3 has 16 residues. V gave up 5 bases and J gave up 1 base; unmatched junction bases: 8.